This note documents a single TCR beta chain sequence. Original processing notes: Estimation of nucleated cell counts relied on the amplification of reference gene primers. Data came from immunoSEQ multiplex PCR; TCRdb stores just in-frame clones and leaves some out. V, J and clone size are taken as reported in that table, and D and trimming were inferred from the DNA itself. The sample lists 210,000 or so clones; approximately 87% were seen once. This CDR3 contains 12 residues. V lost 4 bases to trimming and J lost 2 bases, with 5 bases between them. Germline CDR1 is SNHLY and CDR2 is FYNNEI. These data are taken from a study of blood T cell repertoires in COVID-19. Study summary: The United States, Italy and Spain provided the acute and convalescent COVID-19 samples. Sample material is recorded as cDNA or gDNA derived from T cells, B-cell-depleted T cells, or PBMCs.

The sequence was collected from a woman aged 45-65 years with acute or convalescent COVID-19. This chain joins TRBV2 and TRBJ2-5, with D uncertain. The sequenced sample was peripheral blood. The chain's CDR3 is CASSGTQETQYF. In DNA, the CDR3 is TGTGCCAGCAGTGGAACTCAAGAGACCCAGTACTTC.